Listed below are T cell receptor beta chains from one sample, sequenced in a study of blood T cell repertoires in COVID-19. Repertoires were generated with immunoSEQ multiplex PCR, while TCRdb's copy carries only in-frame clones and drops some. This sample has around 130,000 clones, with roughly four fifths found just once. Specimen: peripheral blood. These receptors were taken from a human donor in a cohort sampled during active COVID-19. Both conserved end residues are part of each CDR3. D genes are given only for firm matches. Rows give clone size only sometimes, using once, few, many, or a class for an expanded clone.

d_gene,abundance,v_gene,j_gene,CDR3nt,CDR3aa
.,few,TRBV4-1,TRBJ2-5,TGCGCCAGCAGCCCGTTAGCGGAACAAGAGACCCAGTACTTC,CASSPLAEQETQYF
.,.,TRBV30,TRBJ2-7,TGTGCCTGCCAGGCGGCGGGGTCTCTGAGAGAGCAGTACTTC,CACQAAGSLREQYF
.,.,TRBV29-1,TRBJ2-6,TGCAGCGTGATTACCGACTTCTCTGGGGCCAACGTCCTGACTTTC,CSVITDFSGANVLTF
.,.,TRBV10-3,TRBJ2-1,TGTGCCATCAGTCCCTTGGCCGCCGATGAGCAGTTCTTC,CAISPLAADEQFF
.,.,TRBV7-9,TRBJ2-7,TGTGCCAGCAGCTTAGAGCCCCGATACTACGAGCAGTACTTC,CASSLEPRYYEQYF
TRBD2,once,TRBV3-1/TRBV3-2,TRBJ2-1,TGTGCCAGCAGCCGGAGCGGGGGGGCATCCGAGCAGTTCTTC,CASSRSGGASEQFF
.,.,TRBV7-9,TRBJ1-1,TGTGCCAGCAGCTCCGACTGGAGTCAAATGAACACTGAAGCTTTCTTT,CASSSDWSQMNTEAFF
.,.,TRBV27,TRBJ1-4,TGTGCCAGCAGTTTATACCCGACTACCGAAAAACTGTTTTTT,CASSLYPTTEKLFF
TRBD1,.,TRBV27,TRBJ1-1,TGTGCCAGCAGGGAGAGGACAGGGATCGACACTGAAGCTTTCTTT,CASRERTGIDTEAFF
.,.,TRBV20-1,TRBJ1-1,TGCAGTGCTAGTGCGGGGGGTCACACTGAAGCTTTCTTT,CSASAGGHTEAFF
TRBD1,few,TRBV19,TRBJ1-4,TGTGCCAGTAGACCCGGACAGGGGCGGGATGAAAAACTGTTTTTT,CASRPGQGRDEKLFF
.,once,TRBV7-2,TRBJ1-4,TGTGCCAGCAGCTTAGAAAGGGGCCTGTTTTTT,CASSLERGLFF
TRBD1,few,TRBV5-1,TRBJ1-6,TGCGCCAGCAGCTTGGGACAGGGTAGCTCACCCCTCCACTTT,CASSLGQGSSPLHF
TRBD1,few,TRBV6-2/TRBV6-3,TRBJ1-5,TGTGCCAGCAGTTACGTTTTATTGGGACAGAGGAATCAGCCCCAGCATTTT,CASSYVLLGQRNQPQHF
.,.,TRBV2,TRBJ2-3,TGTGCCAGCAGTGAAAATGGACTAAGCACAGATACGCAGTATTTT,CASSENGLSTDTQYF
.,.,TRBV4-2,TRBJ2-7,TGTGCCAGCAGCCAATTGGCACAGGAGACCTACGAGCAGTACTTC,CASSQLAQETYEQYF
.,.,TRBV5-1,TRBJ1-5,TGCGCCAGCAGACGCGGGGCGGGGATGGATCAGCCCCAGCATTTT,CASRRGAGMDQPQHF
.,.,TRBV7-9,TRBJ2-1,TGTGCCAGCAGCTTAGACAGGGACAATGAGCAGTTCTTC,CASSLDRDNEQFF
.,.,TRBV5-5,TRBJ1-1,TGTGCCAGCAGCTTCGGGGACATTGGGCCTGAAGCTTTCTTT,CASSFGDIGPEAFF
TRBD2,.,TRBV5-1,TRBJ2-5,TGCGCCAGCAGCTTGGACGGCGGCGGGGGAAAGACCCAGTACTTC,CASSLDGGGGKTQYF
TRBD1,.,TRBV5-1,TRBJ2-7,TGCGCCAGCAGCTTGGAGGGACAGAGTTACGAGCAGTACTTC,CASSLEGQSYEQYF
.,.,TRBV7-9,TRBJ2-1,TGTGCCAGCAGCTTTCCCCACTCCTACAATGAGCAGTTCTTC,CASSFPHSYNEQFF
TRBD1,.,TRBV7-9,TRBJ1-2,TGTGCCAGCACCCCTGGGGGGCAGGGGGCGTCCTATGGCTACACCTTC,CASTPGGQGASYGYTF
.,.,TRBV6-5,TRBJ1-1,TGTGCCAGCACTGCCCCCCGGGGTGGCACTGAAGCTTTCTTT,CASTAPRGGTEAFF
TRBD1,.,TRBV28,TRBJ1-6,TGTGCCAGCAGCCCTCCGGACAGGGGGCTTAATTCACCCCTCCACTTT,CASSPPDRGLNSPLHF
TRBD1,.,TRBV11-3,TRBJ2-2,TGTGCCAGCAGTTTCGCCGGGACAGACACCGGGGAGCTGTTTTTT,CASSFAGTDTGELFF
.,once,TRBV29-1,TRBJ2-5,TGCAGCGTTGAAGAGCCCCGGGAGACCCAGTACTTC,CSVEEPRETQYF
.,.,TRBV10-3,TRBJ2-5,TGTGCCATCCAAAAGGAAGCTACCCAGGGGGAGACCCAGTACTTC,CAIQKEATQGETQYF
TRBD2,.,TRBV3-1/TRBV3-2,TRBJ2-1,TGTGCCAGCAGCCAAGATCTTAGCGGGGGATACAATGAGCAGTTCTTC,CASSQDLSGGYNEQFF
.,.,TRBV19,TRBJ1-6,TGTGCCAGTAGTCTCTCCGGTCCCGAAACGGGTAGTTCACCCCTCCACTTT,CASSLSGPETGSSPLHF
.,.,TRBV10-2,TRBJ1-6,TGCCCCACCAGACGGCCCCAGGCCGATTCACCCCTCCACTTT,CPTRRPQADSPLHF
.,.,TRBV6-5,TRBJ1-1,TGTGCCAGCAGTTACTCAAAGTCCGGCGGGACTGAAGCTTTCTTT,CASSYSKSGGTEAFF
.,.,TRBV7-7,TRBJ1-6,TGTGCCAGCAGTCCTGGGACAACGCTTAATTCACCCCTCCACTTT,CASSPGTTLNSPLHF
.,.,TRBV15,TRBJ2-2,TGTGCCACCAGCAGAGATAACGCCAGGGGGACTGCCGGGGAGCTGTTTTTT,CATSRDNARGTAGELFF
.,.,TRBV19,TRBJ1-1,TGTGCCAGTAGTAAGAGGGAGATGAACACTGAAGCTTTCTTT,CASSKREMNTEAFF
.,.,TRBV5-6,TRBJ2-2,TGTGCCAGCAGCGGACAGCTATACACCGGGGAGCTGTTTTTT,CASSGQLYTGELFF
.,.,TRBV4-1,TRBJ1-1,TGCGCCAGCAGCCAAGATGTGAGGACTGAAGCTTTCTTT,CASSQDVRTEAFF
.,.,TRBV5-6,TRBJ2-7,TGTGCCAGCAGCTTGGTGTCGGGGGGCAGCTACGAGCAGTACTTC,CASSLVSGGSYEQYF
TRBD2,.,TRBV5-6,TRBJ2-6,TGTGCCAGCAGCGAGGCCCATAGCGGGACGTTAGGGGCCAACGTCCTGACTTTC,CASSEAHSGTLGANVLTF
.,few,TRBV30,TRBJ1-1,TGTGCCTGCAGGGCGCCCATGAACACTGAAGCTTTCTTT,CACRAPMNTEAFF
.,.,TRBV7-3,TRBJ2-1,TGTGCCAGCAGCTTAAGTGGCCAGGGCGGGGATGAGCAGTTCTTC,CASSLSGQGGDEQFF
.,.,TRBV10-1,TRBJ2-6,TGCGCCAGCAGTGAGCAGGGTTCTGGGGCCAACGTCCTGACTTTC,CASSEQGSGANVLTF
TRBD1,.,TRBV7-9,TRBJ1-5,TGTGCCAGCAGCTTGGGCAGGGACAGGCAGCCCCAGCATTTT,CASSLGRDRQPQHF
.,.,TRBV5-1,TRBJ2-7,TGCGCCAGCAGCTTGGAACTTAATTACCCCTACGAGCAGTACTTC,CASSLELNYPYEQYF
.,.,TRBV19,TRBJ2-7,TGTGCCAGTAGCGCGGCCCCGTCCTACGAGCAGTACTTC,CASSAAPSYEQYF
TRBD1,.,TRBV11-1,TRBJ2-7,TGTGCCAGCAGCCAATCTTCCGGACAGGGCATCTACGAGCAGTACTTC,CASSQSSGQGIYEQYF
.,.,TRBV20-1,TRBJ1-2,TGCAGTGCTAACACAGGGCCTGGCTACACCTTC,CSANTGPGYTF
.,.,TRBV19,TRBJ1-2,TGTGCCAGCACGCGCGACATCAGCCATGGCTACACCTTC,CASTRDISHGYTF
.,few,TRBV18,TRBJ2-1,TGTGCCAGCTCACTGGGGCTAAGTGAGCAGTTCTTC,CASSLGLSEQFF
TRBD1,.,TRBV9,TRBJ1-1,TGTGCCAGCAGCGCCGGGACAGGGCAAAACACTGAAGCTTTCTTT,CASSAGTGQNTEAFF
.,.,TRBV6-5,TRBJ2-7,TGTGCCAGCAGTTTCGGGACAAGAGAAACCTACGAGCAGTACTTC,CASSFGTRETYEQYF
.,.,TRBV5-4,TRBJ1-2,TGTGCCAGCAGCCCCCGGGACAATAGGGGCTACACCTTC,CASSPRDNRGYTF